This T cell receptor beta chain was recovered during a study of blood T cells in healthy people across ages. For the study at large: About one barcoded beta molecule per two T cells was captured by template switching. General study results and limits: Lack of knowledge of donor CMV status possibly confounded expanded clonotype changes. Researchers report that TCR beta diversity correlated strongly with naive T cell percentage.

In germline, CDR1 is SQVTM, CDR2 ANQGSEA. J gave up 8 bases and V 4 bases, and 10 bases lay outside the gene matches. The CDR3 sequence is 14 residues long. As concerns this clonotype: Its specificity is unknown.

It was with a sample-barcoded 5' primer and a J-beta primer mix that a second PCR of roughly 6 to 12 cycles was run. A minimum of 2.5 million CDR3-containing paired-end reads was obtained for each sample. One entry per CDR3 protein, called by TCRdb with MiXCR from the 5' RACE reads. The sample includes 1 million to 1.2 million distinct CDR3 sequences, around two fifths seen only once; the top ten take under 15%. The chain has TRBV29-1 and TRBJ1-2; the match to TRBD1 covers 10 bases. The TCR comes from a man between 18 and 35 years old in good health. What was sequenced was blood. The chain's CDR3 is CSVGGQGSRGGYTF. DNA for the CDR3: TGCAGCGTTGGGGGACAGGGGTCTCGGGGAGGCTACACCTTC.